This entry concerns a single T cell receptor beta chain. Its cognate antigen is unknown. This sample stems from a study of cytomegalovirus exposure and HLA in healthy donors. Findings of the study overall: The CMV antigen specificity of a few CMV-associated chains was confirmed through in vitro analysis. TCR beta sequences numbering around 15,000 were associated with HLA alleles at 0.05 false discovery rate in a later analysis.

The study sampled nominally healthy donors, though unrecorded immune exposures were likely. The PCR made use of 60 Vbeta and 13 Jbeta primers. The assay was immunoSEQ multiplex PCR, and TCRdb's table has in-frame clones only and misses some. In the table there are about 110,000 clones, roughly 71% of which are singletons. This CDR3 is 13 amino acids long. Germline V gene lookup returns CDR1 SGHTA and CDR2 FQGTGA. V was pared by 2 bases and J by 3 bases, with 7 bases between. The chain carries TRBV7-3 and TRBJ2-5, with D uncertain. The origin of this receptor is a man aged 35 to 55 in good health and CMV-seropositive. The sequenced sample consisted of PBMCs. The CDR3 region is CASSLSREETQYF. The CDR3 region has the DNA TGTGCCAGCAGCTTATCTCGCGAAGAGACCCAGTACTTC.